This entry lists 20 T cell receptor beta chains sequenced from one sample in a study of T cell repertoires in ileal Crohn's disease. Using immunoSEQ multiplex PCR, the repertoire was profiled, and TCRdb retains in-frame clones only, with some absent. The repertoire holds 8,000 to 8,500 clones, with 95% to 96% as singletons. The material sequenced was ileal tissue. The receptors were gathered from an adult with Crohn's disease.

V is TRBV30 and J is TRBJ2-2; D perhaps matches TRBD1 (5 bases). The germline V gene has CDR1 GTSNPN and CDR2 SVGIG (reference sequence). With 0 bases removed from V and 6 bases from J, the gap between germline ends came to 14 bases. There are 15 residues in the CDR3. The CDR3 loop reads CAWSVIRGNAGELFF. In DNA form, the CDR3 reads TGTGCCTGGAGTGTAATAAGGGGAAACGCCGGGGAGCTGTTTTTT.

The J gene is TRBJ2-4, the V gene TRBV28, with a possible D match to TRBD1 (6 bases). The CDR3 contains 16 residues. Trimming took 4 bases from V and 3 from J, leaving 16 bases between them. Germline CDR1 is MDHEN and CDR2 is SYDVKM. CDR3 coding DNA: TGTGCCAGCAGTTCCACTCAGGGGCTTGGCAAAAACATTCAGTACTTC. Its translation: CASSSTQGLGKNIQYF.

The CDR3 protein is CASSQIAGGTNTGELFF. CDR3 DNA: TGTGCCAGCAGTCAAATAGCGGGGGGGACGAACACCGGGGAGCTGTTTTTT. This chain uses TRBV11-3 with TRBJ2-2; TRBD2 agrees at 11 bases. This CDR3 region has 17 residues. The trim removed 6 bases at V and 0 bases at J, leaving 6 bases unmatched. The germline gives CDR1 SGHNT, CDR2 YENEEA.

This chain joins TRBV7-2 and TRBJ1-2; 8 positions agree with TRBD1. The CDR3 totals 17 residues. Trimming cost V 5 bases and J 4 bases; bases outside gene matches: 15. The germline CDR1 and CDR2 sequences are SGHTA and FQGNSA. CDR3 DNA sequence: TGTGCCAGCAGCCCTACGTCCCTGACAGGGGCGGGCTATGGCTACACCTTC. Amino acid sequence: CASSPTSLTGAGYGYTF.

The CDR3 here is CAGSGGSTDTQYF. The DNA for the CDR3 is TGTGCCGGCTCCGGGGGAAGCACAGATACGCAGTATTTT. This chain connects TRBV6-1 to TRBJ2-3; tentatively, D is TRBD2 (6 bases). V was cut by 11 bases and J by 0 bases, with 12 bases left in between. Germline V gene sequence: CDR1 MNHNS, CDR2 SASEGT. This CDR3 has 13 amino acids.

The CDR3 region is CASSLAQGVGYTF. CDR3 nucleotides: TGTGCCAGCAGCTTAGCGCAGGGTGTGGGCTACACCTTC. The chain employs TRBV7-9 and TRBJ1-2, with D possibly being TRBD1 (5 bases). V was clipped by 0 bases and J by 8 bases, with 10 bases between them. The CDR3 sequence is 13 residues long. The V gene's germline CDR1 is SEHNR and CDR2 FQNEAQ (reference sequence).

The rearrangement joins TRBV5-1 to TRBJ1-3; the D gene is possibly TRBD1 (5 bases). V lost 1 base, J lost 2 bases, and 7 bases lay in between. CDR3 length: 14 amino acids. CDR1 is SGHRS, CDR2 YFSETQ, per germline. The CDR3 DNA reads TGCGCCAGCAGCTTGCCGGGGGCTGGAAACACCATATATTTT. It encodes CASSLPGAGNTIYF.

The chain couples TRBV9 to TRBJ2-1, with 7 positions matching TRBD2. The CDR3 covers 15 residues. The trim removed 1 base at V and 0 bases at J, leaving 1 base unmatched. From germline, CDR1 is SGDLS and CDR2 YYNGEE. The CDR3 sequence: CASSVTGGSYNEQFF. The CDR3 nucleotides read TGTGCCAGCAGCGTAACGGGGGGCTCCTACAATGAGCAGTTCTTC.

V is TRBV19 and J is TRBJ1-5; tentatively, D is TRBD1 (6 bases). This CDR3 is built from 13 residues. V was cut by 6 bases and J by 7 bases, with 13 bases left in between. The germline CDR1 and CDR2 sequences are LNHDA and SQIVND (reference sequence). The CDR3 loop reads CASRDRGGQPQHF. The DNA of the CDR3 is TGTGCCAGTAGGGACAGAGGTGGGCAGCCCCAGCATTTT. The complete variable domain, with remaining parts taken from reference TRBV19 and TRBJ1-5, reads DGGITQSPKYLFRKEGQNVTLSCEQNLNHDAMYWYRQDPGQGLRLIYYSQIVNDFQKGDIAEGYSVSREKKESFPLTVTSAQKNPTAFYLCASRDRGGQPQHFGDGTRLSIL.

The chain combines TRBV5-8 with TRBJ1-4; 8 bases align to TRBD1. CDR1 is SGHTS, CDR2 YDEGEE, per germline. The CDR3 consists of 15 residues. V lost 4 bases and J lost 7; bases outside the gene matches: 9. CDR3 protein: CASSQGQGAGEKLFF. CDR3 nucleotides: TGTGCCAGCAGCCAAGGTCAGGGGGCCGGTGAAAAACTGTTTTTT.

The chain is built from TRBV9 and TRBJ1-5; D remains ambiguous. The germline V and J ends were trimmed by 3 bases and 4 bases, with 8 bases remaining between them. The CDR3 runs 13 residues. From germline, CDR1 is SGDLS and CDR2 YYNGEE. The CDR3 bases are TGTGCCAGCAGCGAACACCAGAATCAGCCCCAGCATTTT. This encodes CASSEHQNQPQHF.

The gene calls are TRBV28 and TRBJ1-1; 7 bases are a match to TRBD1. The CDR3 has 13 residues. V trimming: 6 bases; J trimming: 4 bases; junction bases outside the gene matches: 5. From germline, CDR1 is MDHEN and CDR2 SYDVKM. CDR3 loop: CASRPTGATEAFF. CDR3 nucleotides: TGTGCCAGCAGGCCTACAGGGGCCACTGAAGCTTTCTTT.

The chain recombines TRBV6-6 with TRBJ1-6; D call uncertain. This CDR3 spans 13 amino acids. CDR1 and CDR2 (germline): MNHNY, SVGAGI (reference sequence). The germline V and J ends were trimmed by 5 bases and 8 bases, with 10 bases remaining between them. Written as DNA, the CDR3 is TGTGCCAGCAGTCCATCCCGGGATTCACCCCTCCACTTT. Its translation: CASSPSRDSPLHF.

This clone appeared a single time. This chain links TRBV19 with TRBJ1-5; 7 nucleotides line up with TRBD1. The CDR3 sequence is 18 residues long. From germline, CDR1 is LNHDA and CDR2 SQIVND (reference sequence). J was trimmed by 2 bases and V by 0 bases; bases with no gene match: 10. CDR3 sequence (DNA): TGTGCCAGTAGTATAGACGGCAGGGGGGCAATGGGCAATCAGCCCCAGCATTTT. This sequence encodes CASSIDGRGAMGNQPQHF.

This rearrangement joins TRBV19 to TRBJ2-5; TRBD1 agrees at 8 bases. The trim removed 8 bases at V and 5 bases at J, leaving 13 bases unmatched. The CDR3 spans 15 residues. Germline V gene data show CDR1 as LNHDA and CDR2 as SQIVND (reference sequence). The CDR3 coding sequence is TGTGCCAGTCGACGCGGGACAGGTTGGGAGGAGACCCAGTACTTC. Protein: CASRRGTGWEETQYF. Together with reference TRBV19 and TRBJ2-5, the CDR3 gives the full variable domain: DGGITQSPKYLFRKEGQNVTLSCEQNLNHDAMYWYRQDPGQGLRLIYYSQIVNDFQKGDIAEGYSVSREKKESFPLTVTSAQKNPTAFYLCASRRGTGWEETQYFGPGTRLLVL.

This sequence joins TRBV7-9 and TRBJ1-2, with 9 bases matching TRBD1. V lost 5 bases, J lost 4 bases, and 5 bases stayed unmatched. The CDR3 runs to 14 residues. Per germline, CDR1 SEHNR and CDR2 FQNEAQ (reference sequence). The CDR3 here is CASSDLTGGYGYTF. In nucleotides, the CDR3 is TGTGCCAGCAGCGACCTGACAGGGGGCTATGGCTACACCTTC.

V is TRBV12-2 and J is TRBJ1-5; the table's TRBD1 call for D was not verified on the DNA. TRBV12-2 is a pseudogene segment. There are 15 residues in the CDR3. The CDR3 nucleotides are TGTGCAAGTCGCTTAGTGAGACAGGACAATCAGCCCCAGCATTTT. The encoded protein is CASRLVRQDNQPQHF.

The rearrangement uses TRBV7-2 and TRBJ1-3; D is perhaps TRBD1 (6 bases). Trimming left V 5 bases short and J 4 bases short, with 12 bases between. There are 14 residues in the CDR3. From germline, CDR1 is SGHTA and CDR2 FQGNSA. The CDR3 loop reads CASSPQGIGNTIYF. DNA for the CDR3: TGTGCCAGCAGCCCCCAGGGGATAGGAAACACCATATATTTT.

This chain connects TRBV7-2 to TRBJ1-1; D unresolved. Between the trimmed V and J ends, which lost 4 bases and 5 bases, there was a span of 8 bases. The germline V gene has CDR1 SGHTA and CDR2 FQGNSA. This CDR3 spans 12 amino acids. CDR3: CASSSRRTEAFF. The CDR3 DNA reads TGTGCCAGCAGCTCGCGGCGGACTGAAGCTTTCTTT.

This clone has a single count. The chain has TRBV25-1 and TRBJ2-1; D might be TRBD2 (5 bases). The CDR3 sequence is 11 residues long. The V and J ends lost 10 bases and 4 bases respectively, with 8 bases between them. The germline CDR1 and CDR2 sequences are MGHDK and SYGVNS. CDR3 protein: CATGGYNEQFF. The CDR3 nucleotides read TGTGCCACCGGCGGGTACAATGAGCAGTTCTTC.